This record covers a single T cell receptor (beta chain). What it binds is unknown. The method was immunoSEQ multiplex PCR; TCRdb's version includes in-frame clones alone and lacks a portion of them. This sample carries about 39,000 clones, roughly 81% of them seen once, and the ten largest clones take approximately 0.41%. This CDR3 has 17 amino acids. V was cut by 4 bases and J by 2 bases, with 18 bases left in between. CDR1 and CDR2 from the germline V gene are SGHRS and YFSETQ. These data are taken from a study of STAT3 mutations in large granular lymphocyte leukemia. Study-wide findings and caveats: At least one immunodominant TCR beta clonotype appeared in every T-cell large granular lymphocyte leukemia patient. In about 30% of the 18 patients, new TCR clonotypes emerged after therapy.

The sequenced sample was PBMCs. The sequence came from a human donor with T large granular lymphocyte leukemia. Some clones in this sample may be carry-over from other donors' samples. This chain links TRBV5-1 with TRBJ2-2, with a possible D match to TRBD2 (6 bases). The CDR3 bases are TGCGCCAGCAGCCACGGACTAACCCCGGAAAACACCGGGGAGCTGTTTTTT. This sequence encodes CASSHGLTPENTGELFF.